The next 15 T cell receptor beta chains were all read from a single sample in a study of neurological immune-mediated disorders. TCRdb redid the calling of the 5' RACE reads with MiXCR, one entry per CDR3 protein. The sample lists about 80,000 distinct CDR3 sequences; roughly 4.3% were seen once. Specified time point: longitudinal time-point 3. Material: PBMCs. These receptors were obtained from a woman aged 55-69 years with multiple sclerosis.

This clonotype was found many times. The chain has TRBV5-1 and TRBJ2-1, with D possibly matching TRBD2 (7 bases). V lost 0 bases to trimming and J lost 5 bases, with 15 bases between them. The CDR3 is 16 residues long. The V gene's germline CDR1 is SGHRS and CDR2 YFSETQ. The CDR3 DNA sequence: TGCGCCAGCAGCTTGGATGGGGGGGGGCGAAACAATGAGCAGTTCTTC. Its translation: CASSLDGGGRNNEQFF.

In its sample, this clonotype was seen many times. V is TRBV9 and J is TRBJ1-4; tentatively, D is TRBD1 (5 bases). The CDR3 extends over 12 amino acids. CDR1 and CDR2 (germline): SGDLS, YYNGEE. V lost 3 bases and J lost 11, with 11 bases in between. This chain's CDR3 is CASSGAGGKLFF. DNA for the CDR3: TGTGCCAGCAGCGGGGCGGGGGGGAAACTGTTTTTT.

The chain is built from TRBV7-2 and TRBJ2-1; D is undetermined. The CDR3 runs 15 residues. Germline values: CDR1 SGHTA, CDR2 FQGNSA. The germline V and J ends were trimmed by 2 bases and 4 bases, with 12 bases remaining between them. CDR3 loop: CASSLTLLVYNEQFF. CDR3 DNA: TGTGCCAGCAGCTTAACCCTGCTAGTTTACAATGAGCAGTTCTTC.

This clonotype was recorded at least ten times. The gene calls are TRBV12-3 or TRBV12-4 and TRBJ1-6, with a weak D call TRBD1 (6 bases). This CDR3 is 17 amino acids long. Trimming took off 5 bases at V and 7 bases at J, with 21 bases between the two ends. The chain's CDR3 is CASSPGRAGARNSPLHF. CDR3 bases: TGTGCCAGCAGTCCTGGGAGGGCAGGGGCTAGAAATTCACCCCTCCACTTT.

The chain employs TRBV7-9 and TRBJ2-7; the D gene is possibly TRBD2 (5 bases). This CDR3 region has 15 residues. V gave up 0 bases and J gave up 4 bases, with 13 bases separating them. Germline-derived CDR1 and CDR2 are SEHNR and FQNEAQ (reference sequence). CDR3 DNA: TGTGCCAGCAGCTTAGCGCCCCAAACGGGATACGAGCAGTACTTC. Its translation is CASSLAPQTGYEQYF.

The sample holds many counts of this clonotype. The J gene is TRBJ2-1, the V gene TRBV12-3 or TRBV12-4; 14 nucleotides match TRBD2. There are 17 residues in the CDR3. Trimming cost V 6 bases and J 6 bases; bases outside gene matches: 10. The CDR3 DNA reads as TGTGCCAGCAGCCGGGGACTAGCGGGGGCCTACAGCAATGAGCAGTTCTTC. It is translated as CASSRGLAGAYSNEQFF.

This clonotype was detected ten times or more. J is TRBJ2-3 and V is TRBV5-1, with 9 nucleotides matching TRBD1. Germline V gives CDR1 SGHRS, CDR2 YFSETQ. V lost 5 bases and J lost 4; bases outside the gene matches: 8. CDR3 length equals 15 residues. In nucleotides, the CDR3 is TGCGCCAGCAGTTTTACAGGGGGCAATCCAGATACGCAGTATTTT. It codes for CASSFTGGNPDTQYF. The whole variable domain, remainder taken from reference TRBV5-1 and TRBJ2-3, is KAGVTQTPRYLIKTRGQQVTLSCSPISGHRSVSWYQQTPGQGLQFLFEYFSETQRNKGNFPGRFSGRQFSNSRSEMNVSTLELGDSALYLCASSFTGGNPDTQYFGPGTRLTVL.

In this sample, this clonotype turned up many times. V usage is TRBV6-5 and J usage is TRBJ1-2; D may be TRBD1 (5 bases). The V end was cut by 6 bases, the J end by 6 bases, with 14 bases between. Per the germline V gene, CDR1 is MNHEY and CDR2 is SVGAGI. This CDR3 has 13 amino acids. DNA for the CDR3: TGTGCCAGCAGACGAATGGGGGGAGATGGCTACACCTTC. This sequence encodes CASRRMGGDGYTF.

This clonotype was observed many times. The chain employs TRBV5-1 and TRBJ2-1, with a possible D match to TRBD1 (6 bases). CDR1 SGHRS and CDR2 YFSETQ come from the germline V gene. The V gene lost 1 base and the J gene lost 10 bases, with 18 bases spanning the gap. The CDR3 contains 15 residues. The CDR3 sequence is CASSLIQGNHGEQFF. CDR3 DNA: TGCGCCAGCAGCTTGATACAGGGAAACCACGGGGAGCAGTTCTTC.

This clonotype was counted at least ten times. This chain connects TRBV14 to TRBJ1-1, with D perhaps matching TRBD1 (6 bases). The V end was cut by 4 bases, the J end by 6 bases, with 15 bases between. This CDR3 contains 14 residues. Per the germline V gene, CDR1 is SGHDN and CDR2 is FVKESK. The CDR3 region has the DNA TGTGCCAGCAGCCCAGTGACAGGCCGATCTGAAGCTTTCTTT. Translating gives CASSPVTGRSEAFF.

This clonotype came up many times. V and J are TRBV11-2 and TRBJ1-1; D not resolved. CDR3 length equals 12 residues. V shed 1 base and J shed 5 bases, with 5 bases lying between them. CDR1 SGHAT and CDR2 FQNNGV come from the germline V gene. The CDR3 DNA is TGTGCCAGCAGCTTAGGACGTACTGAAGCTTTCTTT. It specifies CASSLGRTEAFF.

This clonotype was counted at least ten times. The CDR3 loop reads CSVEGSLGTSGLLEQYF. DNA for the CDR3: TGCAGCGTTGAAGGCTCACTAGGGACTAGCGGGTTACTGGAGCAGTACTTC. The chain carries TRBV29-1 and TRBJ2-7, with 12 bases aligning to TRBD2. V trimming: 1 base; J trimming: 7 bases; junction bases outside the gene matches: 14. The CDR3 sequence is 17 residues long. Germline V gene sequence: CDR1 SQVTM, CDR2 ANQGSEA.

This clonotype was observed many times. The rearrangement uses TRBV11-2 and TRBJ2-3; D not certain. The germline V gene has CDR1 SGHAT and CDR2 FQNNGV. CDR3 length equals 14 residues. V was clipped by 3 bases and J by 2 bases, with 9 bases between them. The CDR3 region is CASSLPGNTDTQYF. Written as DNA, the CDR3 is TGTGCCAGCAGCTTGCCCGGCAACACAGATACGCAGTATTTT.

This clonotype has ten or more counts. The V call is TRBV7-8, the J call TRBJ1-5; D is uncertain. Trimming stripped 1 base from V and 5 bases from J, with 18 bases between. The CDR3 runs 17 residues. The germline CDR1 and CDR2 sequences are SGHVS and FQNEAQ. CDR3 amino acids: CASSLVPRTQLDQPQHF. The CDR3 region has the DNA TGTGCCAGCAGCTTAGTCCCCAGAACTCAATTAGATCAGCCCCAGCATTTT.

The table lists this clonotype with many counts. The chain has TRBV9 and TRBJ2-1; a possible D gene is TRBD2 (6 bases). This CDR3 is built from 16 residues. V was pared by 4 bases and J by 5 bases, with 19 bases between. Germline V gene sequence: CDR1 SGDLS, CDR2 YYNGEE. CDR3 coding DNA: TGTGCCAGCAGCAATGGGATCACCGGACTAAACAATGAGCAGTTCTTC. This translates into CASSNGITGLNNEQFF. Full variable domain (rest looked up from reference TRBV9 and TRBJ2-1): DSGVTQTPKHLITATGQRVTLRCSPRSGDLSVYWYQQSLDQGLQFLIQYYNGEERAKGNILERFSAQQFPDLHSELNLSSLELGDSALYFCASSNGITGLNNEQFFGPGTRLTVL.